This T cell receptor (beta chain) originates from a study of T cell changes during pregnancy in multiple sclerosis. Produced via immunoSEQ multiplex PCR; TCRdb's table is partial and in-frame only. This table holds 30,000 to 40,000 clones, roughly 89% found once. The germline V gene encodes CDR1 SGHTA and CDR2 FQGNSA. The CDR3 spans 14 residues. Trimming pared 5 bases from V and 2 bases from J, leaving 11 bases between. The sequencing here drew on CD4+ T cells from peripheral blood mononuclear cells, taken in the second trimester of pregnancy. The TCR originated in a female donor in good health, enrolled as a control in a pregnancy study. The rearrangement uses TRBV7-2 and TRBJ2-3; D uncertain. The CDR3 DNA follows: TGTGCCAGCAGCCCCTCACAGACCACAGATACGCAGTATTTT. It translates to CASSPSQTTDTQYF.